This TCR beta chain was obtained from a study of blood T cells in healthy people across ages. This clonotype was recorded a few times. Through a sample-barcoded 5' primer and a J-beta primer mix, a second PCR was run for roughly 6 to 11 cycles. TCRdb called the 5' RACE reads again in MiXCR, with one record for every CDR3 protein. The sample carries 270,000 or so distinct CDR3 sequences, around 27% recorded once. The CDR3 is 14 residues long. The V end was cut by 6 bases, the J end by 7 bases, with 16 bases between. The V gene's germline CDR1 is MDHEN and CDR2 SYDVKM. Material for sequencing was blood. The TCR was taken from a woman aged 70-85 years in good health. The chain has TRBV28 and TRBJ1-3; TRBD1 is a possible D gene (6 bases). The CDR3 spells CASRPSGGRNTIYF. In nucleotides, the CDR3 is TGTGCCAGCAGACCCAGCGGGGGCCGGAACACCATATATTTT.